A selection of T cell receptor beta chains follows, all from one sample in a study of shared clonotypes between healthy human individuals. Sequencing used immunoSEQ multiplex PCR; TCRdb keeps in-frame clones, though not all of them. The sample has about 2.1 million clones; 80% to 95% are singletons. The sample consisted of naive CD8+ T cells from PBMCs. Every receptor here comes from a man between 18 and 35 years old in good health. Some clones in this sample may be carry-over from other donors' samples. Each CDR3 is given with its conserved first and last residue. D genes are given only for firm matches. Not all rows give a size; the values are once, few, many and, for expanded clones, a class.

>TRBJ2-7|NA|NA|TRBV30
CAWSVQGWPYEQYF
TGTGCCTGGAGTGTACAGGGATGGCCCTACGAGCAGTACTTC
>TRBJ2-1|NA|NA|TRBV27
CASSLSIAILNEQFF
TGTGCCAGCAGTTTATCGATAGCTATCCTCAATGAGCAGTTCTTC
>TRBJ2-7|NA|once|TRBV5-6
CASSEQDPYEQYF
TGTGCCAGCAGCGAGCAGGATCCCTACGAGCAGTACTTC
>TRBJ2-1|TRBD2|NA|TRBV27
CASSSLGITGGYNEQFF
TGTGCCAGCAGTTCCTTGGGGATTACGGGAGGATACAATGAGCAGTTCTTC
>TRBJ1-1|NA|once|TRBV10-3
CAISDPGPMNTEAFF
TGTGCCATCAGTGATCCGGGGCCAATGAACACTGAAGCTTTCTTT
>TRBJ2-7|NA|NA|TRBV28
CASTQGTSYEQYF
TGTGCCAGCACCCAAGGGACCTCCTACGAGCAGTACTTC
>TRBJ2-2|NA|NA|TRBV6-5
CASSFSAGENTGELFF
TGTGCCAGCAGTTTCTCGGCAGGCGAAAACACCGGGGAGCTGTTTTTT
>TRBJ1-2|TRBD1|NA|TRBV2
CASSGAGGTNYGYTF
TGTGCCAGCAGTGGGGCAGGGGGCACGAACTATGGCTACACCTTC
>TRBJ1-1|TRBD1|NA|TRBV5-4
CASNVQGVNTEAFF
TGTGCCAGCAACGTACAGGGGGTGAACACTGAAGCTTTCTTT
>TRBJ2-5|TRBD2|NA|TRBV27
CASSPTSGRQETQYF
TGTGCCAGCAGTCCGACTAGCGGGAGGCAAGAGACCCAGTACTTC
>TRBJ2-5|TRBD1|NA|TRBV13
CASSHRDRVQETQYF
TGTGCCAGCAGCCACCGGGACAGGGTCCAAGAGACCCAGTACTTC
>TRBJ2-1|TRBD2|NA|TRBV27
CASSSRLLAGGNEQFF
TGTGCCAGCAGTTCCCGCTTACTAGCGGGAGGCAATGAGCAGTTCTTC
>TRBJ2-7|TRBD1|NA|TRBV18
CASSPDRTGRHEQYF
TGTGCCAGCTCACCAGATCGGACAGGGCGCCACGAGCAGTACTTC
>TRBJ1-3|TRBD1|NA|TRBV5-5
CASSYNQGASGNTIYF
TGTGCCAGCAGTTACAATCAGGGGGCCTCTGGAAACACCATATATTTT
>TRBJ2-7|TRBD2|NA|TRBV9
CASNKREGGEQYF
TGTGCCAGCAACAAGCGGGAGGGAGGGGAGCAGTACTTC
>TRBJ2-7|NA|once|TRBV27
CASSRRDPRGEQYF
TGTGCCAGCAGTCGAAGGGACCCCCGAGGGGAGCAGTACTTC
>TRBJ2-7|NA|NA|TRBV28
CASRDVRRTYEQYF
TGTGCCAGCAGGGACGTGAGACGGACTTACGAGCAGTACTTC
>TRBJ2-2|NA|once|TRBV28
CASSLAREAENTGELFF
TGTGCCAGCAGTTTAGCGCGCGAAGCAGAAAACACCGGGGAGCTGTTTTTT
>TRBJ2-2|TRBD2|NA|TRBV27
CASSLFRASGRVGTGELFF
TGTGCCAGCAGTTTATTTCGGGCTAGCGGGAGAGTGGGCACCGGGGAGCTGTTTTTT
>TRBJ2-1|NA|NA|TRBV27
CASQVYLGPENNEQFF
TGTGCCAGCCAAGTATACCTCGGACCCGAAAACAATGAGCAGTTCTTC
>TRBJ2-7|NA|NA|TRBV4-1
CASSPEGIRYEQYF
TGCGCCAGCAGCCCGGAGGGGATAAGATACGAGCAGTACTTC
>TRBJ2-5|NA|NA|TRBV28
CASSLRDTRYQETQYF
TGTGCCAGCAGTCTCCGGGACACCCGGTACCAAGAGACCCAGTACTTC
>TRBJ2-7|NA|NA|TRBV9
CASSVGHTTYEQYF
TGTGCCAGCAGCGTAGGTCACACCACCTACGAGCAGTACTTC
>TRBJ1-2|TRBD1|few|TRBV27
CASSSDRRDYGYTF
TGTGCCAGCAGTTCGGACAGGAGGGACTATGGCTACACCTTC
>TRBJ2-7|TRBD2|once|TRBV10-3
CAIRELGGSGSYEQYF
TGTGCCATCCGGGAGCTGGGGGGGAGCGGCTCCTACGAGCAGTACTTC
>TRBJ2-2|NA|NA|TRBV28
CASTVGSGNTGELFF
TGTGCCAGCACGGTTGGTAGCGGAAACACCGGGGAGCTGTTTTTT
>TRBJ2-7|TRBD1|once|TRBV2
CASNSGTGDAYEQYF
TGTGCCAGCAATTCCGGGACAGGGGACGCCTACGAGCAGTACTTC
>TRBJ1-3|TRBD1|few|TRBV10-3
CAASDRGLGNTIYF
TGTGCCGCCAGCGACAGGGGTTTAGGAAACACCATATATTTT
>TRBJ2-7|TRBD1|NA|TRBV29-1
CSVGQGAYEQYF
TGCAGCGTTGGGCAGGGGGCTTACGAGCAGTACTTC
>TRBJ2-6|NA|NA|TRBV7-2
CASGYVGANVLTF
TGTGCCAGCGGGTACGTTGGGGCCAACGTCCTGACTTTC
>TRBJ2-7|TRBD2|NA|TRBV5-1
CASSLPSGSEQYF
TGCGCCAGCAGCCTTCCTAGCGGGTCCGAGCAGTACTTC
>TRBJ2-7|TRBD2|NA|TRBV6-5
CASSYVASGSYEQYF
TGTGCCAGCAGTTACGTGGCTAGCGGGAGTTACGAGCAGTACTTC
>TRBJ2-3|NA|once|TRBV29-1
CSVDGITDTQYF
TGCAGCGTTGATGGCATCACAGATACGCAGTATTTT
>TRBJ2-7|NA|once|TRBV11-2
CASSLASFVYEQYF
TGTGCCAGCAGCTTAGCCAGCTTCGTCTACGAGCAGTACTTC
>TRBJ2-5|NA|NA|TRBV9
CASSVAGSIETQYF
TGTGCCAGCAGCGTAGCGGGCAGTATAGAGACCCAGTACTTC
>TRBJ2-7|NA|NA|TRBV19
CATRDSPNEQYF
TGTGCCACTCGGGACTCCCCCAACGAGCAGTACTTC
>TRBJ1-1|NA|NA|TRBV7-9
CASSTNYPPEAFF
TGTGCCAGCAGCACAAATTATCCCCCTGAAGCTTTCTTT
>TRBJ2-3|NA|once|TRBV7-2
CASSSRTISLFTDTQYF
TGTGCCAGCAGTTCAAGGACTATCTCCCTTTTCACAGATACGCAGTATTTT
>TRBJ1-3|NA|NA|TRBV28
CASSGESRTAWSGNTIYF
TGTGCCAGCAGCGGAGAATCAAGGACAGCTTGGTCTGGAAACACCATATATTTT
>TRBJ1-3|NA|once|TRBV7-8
CASSLDRFRGNTIYF
TGTGCCAGCAGCTTAGATAGGTTTCGTGGAAACACCATATATTTT
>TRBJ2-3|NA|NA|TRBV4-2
CASSQLETGFTDTQYF
TGTGCCAGCAGCCAACTTGAGACAGGATTCACAGATACGCAGTATTTT
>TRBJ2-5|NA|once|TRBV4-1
CASSHGAGAQQETQYF
TGCGCCAGCAGCCATGGGGCTGGCGCACAACAAGAGACCCAGTACTTC
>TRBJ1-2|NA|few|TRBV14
CASSQDALGGYTF
TGTGCCAGCAGCCAAGATGCCCTGGGGGGCTACACCTTC
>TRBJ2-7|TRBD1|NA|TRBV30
CAWSARTGGYEQYF
TGTGCCTGGAGTGCTCGGACAGGGGGCTACGAGCAGTACTTC
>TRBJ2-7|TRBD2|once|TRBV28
CASSLGREVYEQYF
TGTGCCAGCAGTTTAGGCCGGGAGGTTTACGAGCAGTACTTC
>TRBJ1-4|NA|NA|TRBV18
CASSPEQNEKLFF
TGTGCCAGCTCACCAGAGCAGAATGAAAAACTGTTTTTT
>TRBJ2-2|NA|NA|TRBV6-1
CATFGGTRSPGELFF
TGTGCCACCTTCGGGGGGACACGCTCCCCCGGGGAGCTGTTTTTT
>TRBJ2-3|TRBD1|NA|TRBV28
CASVDRGGTDTQYF
TGTGCCAGTGTGGACAGGGGTGGGACAGATACGCAGTATTTT
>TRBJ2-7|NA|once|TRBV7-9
CASSLGVRFDEQYF
TGTGCCAGCAGCTTAGGAGTCAGGTTCGACGAGCAGTACTTC
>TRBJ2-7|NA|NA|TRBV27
CASSLSLAGVNEQYF
TGTGCCAGCAGTTTGAGTTTGGCAGGGGTTAACGAGCAGTACTTC
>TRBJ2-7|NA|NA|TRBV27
CASSLAGSYEQYF
TGTGCCAGCAGTTTGGCAGGGTCCTACGAGCAGTACTTC
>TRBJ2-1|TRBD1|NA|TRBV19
CASSMGQGSAQFF
TGTGCCAGTAGTATGGGACAGGGATCGGCGCAGTTCTTC